Below, 2 T cell receptor beta chains from the same sample are listed, as sequenced in a study of Tregs in tolerant kidney transplant recipients (dated by TCRdb to the late 2010s). Library construction relied on the immunoSEQ multiplex PCR assay. Sourced from immuneACCESS, this table was stored by TCRdb with only in-frame sequences that have V and J called. A share of the clones is absent; for the studies checked, an unresolved V gene accounts for under half, and the remainder has no known explanation. The sample yields tens of thousands of clones; 91% were counted once. Nearly 15% of the sample is in the top ten clones. The transplants used related donors along with nonmyeloablative bone marrow transplantation, and in the human trials mixed chimerism was transient. The material sequenced was CD8+ T cells from blood (PBMCs), taken 24 months after the transplant. Receptors originate from a human patient who received a combined kidney and bone marrow transplant. Once a transplant has taken place, some T cells may be donor derived.

This chain joins TRBV19 and TRBJ2-1; the match to TRBD2 covers 13 bases. CDR1 and CDR2 from the germline V gene are LNHDA and SQIVND (reference sequence). This CDR3 region has 15 residues. Losses at the gene ends were 6 bases for V and 7 bases for J; bases not matched to a gene: 6. The CDR3 DNA follows: TGTGCCAGTAGGAGGACTAGCGGGAGCAGGAATGAGCAGTTCTTC. Protein product: CASRRTSGSRNEQFF.

The rearrangement uses TRBV6-1 and TRBJ2-1; D is ambiguous. V shed 8 bases and J shed 6 bases, with 17 bases lying between them. CDR1 is MNHNS, CDR2 SASEGT, per germline. The length of the CDR3 is 14 residues. The CDR3 loop is CASLRVERLNEQFF. The CDR3 nucleotides are TGTGCCAGCCTTCGGGTAGAGAGACTCAATGAGCAGTTCTTC.